This T cell receptor (beta chain) was observed in a study of cytomegalovirus exposure and HLA in healthy donors. CDR3 size: 14 residues. The germline V and J ends were trimmed by 1 base and 7 bases, with 11 bases remaining between them. Germline assignment: CDR1 SEHNR and CDR2 FQNEAQ (reference sequence). Amplification used 60 Vbeta primers and 13 Jbeta primers. Produced via immunoSEQ multiplex PCR; TCRdb's table is partial and in-frame only. The sample lists about 140,000 clones, around 81% occurring once. This receptor was taken from a man aged 45-60 years in good health and CMV-seronegative. The rearrangement joins TRBV7-9 to TRBJ2-1, with D possibly matching TRBD2 (6 bases). The specimen was PBMCs. The CDR3 DNA sequence: TGTGCCAGCAGCTTAGACGTTGGAGGGAATGAGCAGTTCTTC. It translates to CASSLDVGGNEQFF.